The 14 T cell receptor beta chains presented below share a single source sample, sequenced in a study of cytomegalovirus exposure and HLA in healthy donors. The repertoire was sequenced with immunoSEQ multiplex PCR; TCRdb's copy has only in-frame clones and lacks some. The sample includes approximately 44,000 clones, just over 85% seen only once; the top ten take roughly 6.7%. Input material: PBMCs. These receptors all come from a woman under 40 in good health and CMV-seronegative.

This clone is medium-sized by share. V is TRBV27 and J is TRBJ2-3; weak D call: TRBD2 (6 bases). V lost 6 bases to trimming and J lost 2 bases, with 18 bases between them. This CDR3 has 16 residues. CDR1 MNHEY and CDR2 SMNVEV come from the germline V gene (reference sequence). The CDR3 region has the DNA TGTGCCAGCAGCCTTTGGGGAAGCGGGCTCACAGATACGCAGTATTTT. Protein product: CASSLWGSGLTDTQYF.

The CDR3 loop reads CASSPPKSYEQYF. For the CDR3, the DNA is TGTGCCAGCTCACCACCGAAGAGCTACGAGCAGTACTTC. The rearrangement links TRBV18 to TRBJ2-7; D gene uncertain. V shed 0 bases and J shed 3 bases, with 6 bases lying between them. The CDR3 runs 13 residues. Germline loops: CDR1 KGHSH, CDR2 LQKENI.

V is TRBV15 and J is TRBJ2-1; TRBD2 aligns across 12 bases. The V and J ends lost 0 bases and 9 bases, in that order; junction bases with no gene match: 3. The CDR3 covers 15 residues. Germline V gene lookup returns CDR1 LNHNV and CDR2 YYDKDF (reference sequence). CDR3: CATSRESTSGSEQFF. In nucleotides, the CDR3 is TGTGCCACCAGCAGAGAGTCGACTAGCGGGAGTGAGCAGTTCTTC.

V gene TRBV5-4 combines with J gene TRBJ2-1; TRBD2 aligns across 9 bases. The CDR3 covers 15 residues. Trimming cost V 10 bases and J 6 bases; bases outside gene matches: 14. In germline, CDR1 is SGHNT, CDR2 YYREEE (reference sequence). In DNA form, the CDR3 reads TGTGCCTCGTCCCGTGCGTTAGCGGGAGTCAATGAGCAGTTCTTC. It encodes CASSRALAGVNEQFF.

This clone turned up a few times. The J gene is TRBJ2-7, the V gene TRBV12-2; the tabulated D call, TRBD2, remains unverified against the DNA. TRBV12-2 counts as a pseudogene. This CDR3 has 15 amino acids. This chain's CDR3 is CASRPPCGTSYEQYF. The CDR3 DNA reads as TGTGCAAGTCGCCCCCCTTGCGGGACCTCCTACGAGCAGTACTTC.

This clone was detected a few times. CDR3 region: CASSTGTVSYGYTF. CDR3 in DNA: TGTGCCAGCTCCACCGGGACAGTTAGCTATGGCTACACCTTC. The chain couples TRBV18 to TRBJ1-2; the match to TRBD1 covers 7 bases. CDR3 length: 14 amino acids. Germline V gene sequence: CDR1 KGHSH, CDR2 LQKENI. The V and J ends lost 6 bases and 4 bases, in that order; junction bases with no gene match: 8.

This chain links TRBV5-1 with TRBJ2-1; possible D gene TRBD2, 6 bases. The CDR3 has 14 amino acids. CDR1 and CDR2 from the germline V gene are SGHRS and YFSETQ. V dropped 4 bases and J dropped 5 bases, with 13 bases sitting between them. This CDR3 is CASSPGDRDNEQFF. CDR3 DNA sequence: TGCGCCAGCAGCCCGGGAGATCGGGACAATGAGCAGTTCTTC.

The V gene is TRBV27, the J gene TRBJ2-3; D is unresolved. Trimming stripped 3 bases from V and 2 bases from J, with 9 bases between. Per germline, CDR1 MNHEY and CDR2 SMNVEV (reference sequence). This CDR3 comprises 14 residues. CDR3 bases: TGTGCCAGCAGTTTCGGGTCTCCCACAGATACGCAGTATTTT. Its translation is CASSFGSPTDTQYF.

The V call is TRBV28, the J call TRBJ1-5; 9 bases line up with TRBD1. Germline CDR1 MDHEN, CDR2 SYDVKM. With 4 bases clipped from V and 4 bases from J, the junction kept 11 bases outside the gene matches. The CDR3 totals 17 residues. The CDR3 DNA follows: TGTGCCAGCAGTTCGTCCGGGACAGGGCTATTTAATCAGCCCCAGCATTTT. This encodes CASSSSGTGLFNQPQHF. The whole variable domain, remainder taken from reference TRBV28 and TRBJ1-5, is DVKVTQSSRYLVKRTGEKVFLECVQDMDHENMFWYRQDPGLGLRLIYFSYDVKMKEKGDIPEGYSVSREKKERFSLILESASTNQTSMYLCASSSSGTGLFNQPQHFGDGTRLSIL.

A single count supports this clone. This rearrangement joins TRBV11-1 to TRBJ1-2, with D possibly matching TRBD1 (6 bases). Germline CDR1 SGHAT, CDR2 FQDESV (reference sequence). V was pared by 5 bases and J by 6 bases, with 16 bases between. This CDR3 has 14 residues. The CDR3 spells CASSHVARGDGYTF. In nucleotides, the CDR3 is TGTGCCAGCAGCCACGTCGCCAGGGGAGATGGCTACACCTTC.

This chain links TRBV29-1 with TRBJ2-1; TRBD2 is a possible D gene (5 bases). Germline V CDR1 and CDR2: SQVTM, ANQGSEA. V was cut by 7 bases and J by 1 base, with 11 bases left in between. The CDR3 has 13 residues. The CDR3 DNA is TGCAGCGCTGGAGGCGGTTCCTACAATGAGCAGTTCTTC. Its translation is CSAGGGSYNEQFF.

This chain uses TRBV18 with TRBJ2-2; 9 bases are a match to TRBD2. CDR1 and CDR2 (germline): KGHSH, LQKENI. The CDR3 length is 19 residues. V gave up 1 base and J gave up 1 base; unmatched junction bases: 10. CDR3 amino acids: CASSPRRSGRALNTGELFF. The DNA for the CDR3 is TGTGCCAGCTCACCACGACGTAGCGGGAGAGCGTTGAACACCGGGGAGCTGTTTTTT.

The rearrangement joins TRBV14 to TRBJ2-3; 14 bases align to TRBD2. CDR1 and CDR2 (germline): SGHDN, FVKESK. Trimming took 2 bases from V and 5 from J; bases not matched to a gene: 9. There are 18 residues in the CDR3. Here the CDR3 reads CASSQKGGLAGERDTQYF. CDR3 DNA sequence: TGTGCCAGCAGCCAAAAAGGGGGACTAGCGGGAGAAAGAGATACGCAGTATTTT.

The rearrangement joins TRBV28 to TRBJ2-7, with D possibly matching TRBD2 (7 bases). V dropped 6 bases and J dropped 4 bases, with 19 bases sitting between them. From germline, CDR1 is MDHEN and CDR2 SYDVKM. The length of the CDR3 is 15 residues. The CDR3 coding sequence is TGTGCCAGCAGCGAAAATGGGGGGGGCGTGTACGAGCAGTACTTC. It translates to CASSENGGGVYEQYF. Based on the CDR3 plus reference TRBV28 and TRBJ2-7, the full variable domain is DVKVTQSSRYLVKRTGEKVFLECVQDMDHENMFWYRQDPGLGLRLIYFSYDVKMKEKGDIPEGYSVSREKKERFSLILESASTNQTSMYLCASSENGGGVYEQYFGPGTRLTVT.